The source of this TCR beta chain is a study of cytomegalovirus exposure and HLA in healthy donors. Whole-study results and caveats: Later analysis associated a missense DCLRE1C variant with TCR beta V- and J-gene trimming. Later work found that TCR association rates differed between HLA loci; DRB1 had the most and HLA-C the fewest. After further analysis at a later stage, around 17,000 TCR beta sequences were associated with HLA alleles at 0.05 false discovery rate.

The sample holds one count of this clone. What it binds is unknown. Per germline, CDR1 SGHVS and CDR2 FQNEAQ. This CDR3 is built from 14 residues. Trimming shortened V by 3 bases and J by 4 bases, and 10 bases separated the two germline ends. The PCR used 60 Vbeta and 13 Jbeta primers. Assay used: immunoSEQ multiplex PCR; TCRdb lists only in-frame clones, some missing. The sample contains 110,000 to 150,000 clones, about 77% of which appear only once. Sequenced sample: PBMCs. The TCR comes from a female donor in good health and CMV-seronegative. This chain uses TRBV7-8 with TRBJ1-3; perhaps TRBD1 as D (6 bases). The CDR3 is CASSLDRTGNTIYF. The CDR3 nucleotides read TGTGCCAGCAGCTTGGACAGAACCGGAAACACCATATATTTT. Combining the CDR3 with reference TRBV7-8 and TRBJ1-3 gives the whole variable domain GAGVSQSPRYKVAKRGQDVALRCDPISGHVSLFWYQQALGQGPEFLTYFQNEAQLDKSGLPSDRFFAERPEGSVSTLKIQRTQQEDSAVYLCASSLDRTGNTIYFGEGSWLTVV.